This is a list of T cell receptor beta chains from one sample in a study of Ad26.COV2.S vaccination and SARS-CoV-2 variants. Measured with immunoSEQ multiplex PCR; TCRdb has only the in-frame clones, and not every one. The sample consists of about 370,000 clones, about 88% of them appearing once. This sample comprised peripheral blood, obtained in a trial of Ad26.COV2.S vaccine versus placebo. The receptor source for this set is a person between 18 and 65 years old who received the Ad26.COV2.S COVID-19 vaccine or a placebo. The CDR3 runs from the conserved cysteine through the conserved F or W.

CASRPGANTGELFF | TRBV14
CASSSRSRHTSEAFF | TRBV3-1/TRBV3-2
CATSRDIESNYGYTF | TRBV15
CASSRWGTDTQYF | TRBV14
CASSYSGAKVFEAFF | TRBV6-5
CASSLGQGADGYTF | TRBV5-1
CASREASGPYGYTF | TRBV6-5
CATMDRSNQPQHF | TRBV19
CASSPTVGTNTGELFF | TRBV9
CASQPLGGTPLHF | TRBV7-9